Listed here is a single T cell receptor beta chain. The CDR3 length is 14 residues. With 4 bases removed from V and 6 bases from J, the gap between germline ends came to 13 bases. Germline V CDR1 and CDR2: LGHDT, YNNKEL (reference sequence). From the PCR reads, TCRdb called clonotypes with MiXCR, one entry per CDR3 protein. The data contain about 12,000 distinct CDR3 sequences, approximately 50% of them seen just once; the ten biggest clones take up just under 30%. This specimen belongs to a study of CD4 and CD8 cells across lung adenocarcinoma regions. The patients had localized lung adenocarcinoma, a non-small cell subtype.

The rearrangement uses TRBV3-1 and TRBJ2-1; D perhaps matches TRBD2 (5 bases). This clonotype originated in a male donor with lung adenocarcinoma. The CD4 and CD8 labels of this study may be unreliable. Input material: CD8+ T cells from the margin of a lung tumor. The CDR3 reads CASSPRTGTNEQFF. The DNA for the CDR3 is TGTGCCAGCAGCCCCCGGACTGGAACCAATGAGCAGTTCTTC.